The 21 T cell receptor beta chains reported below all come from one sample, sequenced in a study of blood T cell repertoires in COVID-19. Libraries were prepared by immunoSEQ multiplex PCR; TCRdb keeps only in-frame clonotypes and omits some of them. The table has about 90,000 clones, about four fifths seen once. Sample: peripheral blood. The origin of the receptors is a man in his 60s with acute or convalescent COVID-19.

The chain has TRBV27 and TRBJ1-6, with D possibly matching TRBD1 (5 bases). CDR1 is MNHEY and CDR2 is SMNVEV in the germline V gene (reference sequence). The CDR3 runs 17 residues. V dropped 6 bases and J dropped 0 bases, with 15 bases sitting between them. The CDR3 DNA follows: TGTGCCAGCAGCAGGGCTGCCGTGAGCTCCTATAATTCACCCCTCCACTTT. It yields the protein CASSRAAVSSYNSPLHF.

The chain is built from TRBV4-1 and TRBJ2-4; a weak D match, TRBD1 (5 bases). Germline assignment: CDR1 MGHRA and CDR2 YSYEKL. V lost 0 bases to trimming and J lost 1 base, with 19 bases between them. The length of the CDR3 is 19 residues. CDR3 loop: CASSQDDRYRERAKNIQYF. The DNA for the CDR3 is TGCGCCAGCAGCCAAGACGACAGATATAGAGAGCGTGCCAAAAACATTCAGTACTTC.

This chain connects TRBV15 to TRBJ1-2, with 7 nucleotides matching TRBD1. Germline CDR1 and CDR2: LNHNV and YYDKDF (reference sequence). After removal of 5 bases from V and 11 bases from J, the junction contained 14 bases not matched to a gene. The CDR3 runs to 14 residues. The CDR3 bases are TGTGCCACCAGCGGAACAGGGGATCCCCTTGAGTACACCTTC. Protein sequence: CATSGTGDPLEYTF.

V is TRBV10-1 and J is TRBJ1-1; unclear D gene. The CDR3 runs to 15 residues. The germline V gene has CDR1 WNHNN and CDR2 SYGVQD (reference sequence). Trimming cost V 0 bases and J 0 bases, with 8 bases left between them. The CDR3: CASSESGGMNTEAFF. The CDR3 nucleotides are TGCGCCAGCAGTGAGTCCGGAGGAATGAACACTGAAGCTTTCTTT.

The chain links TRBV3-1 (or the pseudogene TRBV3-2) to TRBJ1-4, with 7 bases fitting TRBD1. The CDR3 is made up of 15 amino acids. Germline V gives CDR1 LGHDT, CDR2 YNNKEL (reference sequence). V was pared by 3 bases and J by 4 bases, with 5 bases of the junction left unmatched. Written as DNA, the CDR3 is TGTGCCAGCAGCCATTCAGGGGGGTATAATGAAAAACTGTTTTTT. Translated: CASSHSGGYNEKLFF.

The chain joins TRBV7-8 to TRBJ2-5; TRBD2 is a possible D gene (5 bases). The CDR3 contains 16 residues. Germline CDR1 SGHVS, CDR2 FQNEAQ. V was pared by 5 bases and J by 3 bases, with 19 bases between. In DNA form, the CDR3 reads TGTGCCAGCAGCCCCCAAGAGCGGAGACCCGAAGAGACCCAGTACTTC. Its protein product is CASSPQERRPEETQYF.

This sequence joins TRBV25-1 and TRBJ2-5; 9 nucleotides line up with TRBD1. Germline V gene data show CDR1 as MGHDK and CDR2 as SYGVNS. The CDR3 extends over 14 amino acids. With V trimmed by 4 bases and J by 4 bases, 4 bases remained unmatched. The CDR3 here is CASSVTGGRETQYF. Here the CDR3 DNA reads TGTGCCAGCAGTGTTACAGGGGGCCGAGAGACCCAGTACTTC.

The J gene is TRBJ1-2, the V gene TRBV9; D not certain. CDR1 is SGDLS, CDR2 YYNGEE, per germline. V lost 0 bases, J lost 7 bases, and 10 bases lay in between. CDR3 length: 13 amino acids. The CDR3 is CASSVEEGPGYTF. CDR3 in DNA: TGTGCCAGCAGCGTAGAGGAGGGCCCTGGCTACACCTTC.

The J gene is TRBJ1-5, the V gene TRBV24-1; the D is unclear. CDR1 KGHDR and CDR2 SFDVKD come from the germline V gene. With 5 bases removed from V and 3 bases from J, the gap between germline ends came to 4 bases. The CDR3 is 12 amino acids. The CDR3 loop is CATSAVNQPQHF. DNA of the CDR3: TGTGCCACCAGTGCGGTCAATCAGCCCCAGCATTTT.

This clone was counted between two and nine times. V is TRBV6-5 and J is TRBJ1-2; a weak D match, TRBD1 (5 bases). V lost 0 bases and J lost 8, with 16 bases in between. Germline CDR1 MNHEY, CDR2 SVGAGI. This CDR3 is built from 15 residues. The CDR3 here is CASSYSRYGREGYTF. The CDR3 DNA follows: TGTGCCAGCAGTTACTCGAGATATGGCAGGGAAGGCTACACCTTC.

The CDR3 DNA reads TGTGCCAGCAGCTTAGTTTGGGGGGAGGATACGCAGTATTTT. It translates to CASSLVWGEDTQYF. The V and J genes are TRBV7-2 and TRBJ2-3; the D gene is possibly TRBD2 (6 bases). Germline V gene lookup returns CDR1 SGHTA and CDR2 FQGNSA. Trimming took 1 base from V and 6 from J, leaving 11 bases between them. This CDR3 is built from 14 residues.

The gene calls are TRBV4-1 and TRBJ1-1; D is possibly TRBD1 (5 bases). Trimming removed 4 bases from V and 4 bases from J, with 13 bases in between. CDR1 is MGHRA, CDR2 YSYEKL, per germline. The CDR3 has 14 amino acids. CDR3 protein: CASSRVGGGTEAFF. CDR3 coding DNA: TGCGCCAGCAGCCGCGTGGGGGGAGGCACTGAAGCTTTCTTT.

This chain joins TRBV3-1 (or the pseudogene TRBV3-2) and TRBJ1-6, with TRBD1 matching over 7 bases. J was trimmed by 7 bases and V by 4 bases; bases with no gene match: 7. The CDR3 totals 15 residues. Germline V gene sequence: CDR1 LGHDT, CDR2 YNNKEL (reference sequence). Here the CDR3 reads CASSPTGVRNSPLHF. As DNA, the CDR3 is TGTGCCAGCAGCCCTACAGGGGTCAGGAATTCACCCCTCCACTTT.

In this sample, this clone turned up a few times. The CDR3 here is CASRRTGVYGYTF. CDR3 DNA: TGTGCCAGCAGACGGACAGGAGTCTATGGCTACACCTTC. The V gene is TRBV5-6, the J gene TRBJ1-2, with TRBD1 matching over 7 bases. After removal of 5 bases from V and 4 bases from J, the junction contained 5 bases not matched to a gene. Germline CDR1 SGHDT, CDR2 YYEEEE. The CDR3 totals 13 residues.

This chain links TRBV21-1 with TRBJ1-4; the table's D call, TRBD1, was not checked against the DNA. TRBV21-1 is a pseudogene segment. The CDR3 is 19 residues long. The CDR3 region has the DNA TGTGCCAGCAGCAAAGACGCTCCCGGGACAGGGAGTAGCGATGAAAAACTGTTTTTT. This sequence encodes CASSKDAPGTGSSDEKLFF.

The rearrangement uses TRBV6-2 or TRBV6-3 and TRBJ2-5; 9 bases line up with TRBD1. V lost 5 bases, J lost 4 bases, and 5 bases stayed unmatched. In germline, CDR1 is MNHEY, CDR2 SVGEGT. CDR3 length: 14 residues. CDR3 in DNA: TGTGCCAGCAGTCGGACAGGGGTAGGAGAGACCCAGTACTTC. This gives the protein CASSRTGVGETQYF.

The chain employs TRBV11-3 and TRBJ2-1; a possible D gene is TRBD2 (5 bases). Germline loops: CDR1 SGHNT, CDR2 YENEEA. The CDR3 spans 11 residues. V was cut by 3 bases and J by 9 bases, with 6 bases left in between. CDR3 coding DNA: TGTGCCAGCAGCTTTCGGGGTGAGCAGTTCTTC. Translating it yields CASSFRGEQFF.

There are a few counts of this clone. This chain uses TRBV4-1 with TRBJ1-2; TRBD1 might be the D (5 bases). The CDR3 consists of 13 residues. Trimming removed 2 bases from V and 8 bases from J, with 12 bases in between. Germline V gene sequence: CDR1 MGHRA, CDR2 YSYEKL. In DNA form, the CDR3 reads TGCGCCAGCAGCCAATCAGGGTTAAGCGGCTACACCTTC. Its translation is CASSQSGLSGYTF.

The CDR3 loop is CASSPDRRGETQYF. In nucleotides, the CDR3 is TGTGCCAGCAGCCCGGACCGGCGGGGGGAGACCCAGTACTTC. The gene calls are TRBV7-9 and TRBJ2-5; 7 nucleotides align to TRBD2. The CDR3 contains 14 residues. The germline V gene encodes CDR1 SEHNR and CDR2 FQNEAQ (reference sequence). The J segment lost 5 bases and the V segment lost 5 bases, leaving 8 bases of the junction unmatched.

The DNA of the CDR3 is TGCGCCAGCAGCCAAGATGTAACAGCAACTAATGAAAAACTGTTTTTT. Translating gives CASSQDVTATNEKLFF. The V call is TRBV4-3, the J call TRBJ1-4; no reliable D call. This CDR3 spans 16 amino acids. CDR1 LGHNA and CDR2 YSLEER come from the germline V gene. The ends were cut back, 0 bases at V and 0 bases at J, with 8 bases in the middle.

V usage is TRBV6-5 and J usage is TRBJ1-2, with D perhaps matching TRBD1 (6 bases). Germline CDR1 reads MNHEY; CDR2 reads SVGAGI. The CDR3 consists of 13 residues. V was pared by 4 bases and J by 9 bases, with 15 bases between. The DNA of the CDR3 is TGTGCCAGCAGTTCAAACAGGGTCGGTAGCTACACCTTC. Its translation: CASSSNRVGSYTF.